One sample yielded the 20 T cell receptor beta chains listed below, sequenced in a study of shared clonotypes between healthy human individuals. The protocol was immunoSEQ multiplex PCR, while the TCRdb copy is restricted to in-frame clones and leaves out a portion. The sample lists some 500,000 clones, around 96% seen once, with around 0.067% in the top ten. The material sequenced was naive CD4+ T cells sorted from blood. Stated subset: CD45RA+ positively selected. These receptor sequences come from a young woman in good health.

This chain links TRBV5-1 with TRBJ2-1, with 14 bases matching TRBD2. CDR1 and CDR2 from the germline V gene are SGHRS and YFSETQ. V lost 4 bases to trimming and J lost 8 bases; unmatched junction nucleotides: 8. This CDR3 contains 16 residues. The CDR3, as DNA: TGCGCCAGCAGCCCAGGGACTAGCGGGAGAGTAGATGAGCAGTTCTTC. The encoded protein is CASSPGTSGRVDEQFF. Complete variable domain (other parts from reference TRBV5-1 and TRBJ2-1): KAGVTQTPRYLIKTRGQQVTLSCSPISGHRSVSWYQQTPGQGLQFLFEYFSETQRNKGNFPGRFSGRQFSNSRSEMNVSTLELGDSALYLCASSPGTSGRVDEQFFGPGTRLTVL.

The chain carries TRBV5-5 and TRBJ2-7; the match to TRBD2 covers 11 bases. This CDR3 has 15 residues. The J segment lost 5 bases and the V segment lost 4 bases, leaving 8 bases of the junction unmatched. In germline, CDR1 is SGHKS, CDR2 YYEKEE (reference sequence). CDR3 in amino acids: CASSPITSGSNEQYF. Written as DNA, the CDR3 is TGTGCCAGCAGCCCAATCACTAGCGGGAGTAACGAGCAGTACTTC.

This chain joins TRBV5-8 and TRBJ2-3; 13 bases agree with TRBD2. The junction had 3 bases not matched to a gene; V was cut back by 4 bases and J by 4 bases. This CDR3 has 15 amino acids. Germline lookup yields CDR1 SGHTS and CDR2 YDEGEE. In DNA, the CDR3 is TGTGCCAGCAGCAGGACTAGCGGGAGTTCAGATACGCAGTATTTT. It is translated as CASSRTSGSSDTQYF. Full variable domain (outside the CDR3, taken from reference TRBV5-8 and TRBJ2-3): EAGVTQSPTHLIKTRGQQATLRCSPISGHTSVYWYQQALGLGLQFLLWYDEGEERNRGNFPPRFSGRQFPNYSSELNVNALELEDSALYLCASSRTSGSSDTQYFGPGTRLTVL.

CDR3 sequence reads: CASSPIQAGVSDEQFF. CDR3 nucleotides: TGCGCCAGCAGCCCCATACAGGCGGGAGTGTCCGATGAGCAGTTCTTC. The chain employs TRBV5-1 and TRBJ2-1; 7 bases fit TRBD2. V shed 4 bases and J 8 bases; nucleotides not matched to a gene: 15. The CDR3 is made up of 16 amino acids. Germline CDR1 and CDR2: SGHRS and YFSETQ.

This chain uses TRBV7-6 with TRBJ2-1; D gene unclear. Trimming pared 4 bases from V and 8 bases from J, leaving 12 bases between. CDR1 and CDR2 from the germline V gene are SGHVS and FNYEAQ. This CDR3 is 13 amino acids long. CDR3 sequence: CASSSPRSHEQFF. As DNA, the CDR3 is TGTGCCAGCAGCTCACCCCGGAGTCATGAGCAGTTCTTC.

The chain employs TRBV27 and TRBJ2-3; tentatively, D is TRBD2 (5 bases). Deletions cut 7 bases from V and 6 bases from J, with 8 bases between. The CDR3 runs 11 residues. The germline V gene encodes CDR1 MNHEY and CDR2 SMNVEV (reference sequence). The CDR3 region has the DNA TGTGCCAGCATGAGGACTGATACGCAGTATTTT. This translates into CASMRTDTQYF.

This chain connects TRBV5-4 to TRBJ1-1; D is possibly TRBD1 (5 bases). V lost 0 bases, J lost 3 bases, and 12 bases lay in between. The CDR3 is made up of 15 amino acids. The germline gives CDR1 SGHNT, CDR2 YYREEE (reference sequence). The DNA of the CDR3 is TGTGCCAGCAGCTTGGCGCAGGGCAGGCACACTGAAGCTTTCTTT. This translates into CASSLAQGRHTEAFF.

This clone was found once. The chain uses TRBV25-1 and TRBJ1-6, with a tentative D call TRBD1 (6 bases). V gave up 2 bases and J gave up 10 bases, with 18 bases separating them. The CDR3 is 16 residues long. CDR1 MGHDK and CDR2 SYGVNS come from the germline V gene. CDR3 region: CASSEDWRGLGSPLHF. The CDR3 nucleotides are TGTGCCAGCAGTGAAGACTGGAGGGGGTTAGGGTCACCCCTCCACTTT.

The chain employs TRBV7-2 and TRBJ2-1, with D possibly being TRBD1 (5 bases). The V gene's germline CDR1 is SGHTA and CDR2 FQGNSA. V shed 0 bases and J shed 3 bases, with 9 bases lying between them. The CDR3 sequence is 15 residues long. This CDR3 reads CASSLARTSYNEQFF. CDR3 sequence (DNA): TGTGCCAGCAGCTTAGCCCGGACAAGCTACAATGAGCAGTTCTTC.

The CDR3 protein is CASSSDRMAGNTIYF. CDR3 DNA sequence: TGTGCCAGCAGTTCGGACCGGATGGCGGGAAACACCATATATTTT. The chain is built from TRBV2 and TRBJ1-3, with no clear D. This CDR3 spans 15 amino acids. CDR1 SNHLY and CDR2 FYNNEI come from the germline V gene. The V and J ends lost 5 bases and 4 bases respectively, with 15 bases between them.

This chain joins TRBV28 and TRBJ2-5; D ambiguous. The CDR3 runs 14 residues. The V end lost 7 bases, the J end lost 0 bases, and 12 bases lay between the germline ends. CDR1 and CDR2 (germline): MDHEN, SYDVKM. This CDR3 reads CASISGPYQETQYF. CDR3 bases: TGTGCCAGCATTTCGGGCCCGTACCAAGAGACCCAGTACTTC.

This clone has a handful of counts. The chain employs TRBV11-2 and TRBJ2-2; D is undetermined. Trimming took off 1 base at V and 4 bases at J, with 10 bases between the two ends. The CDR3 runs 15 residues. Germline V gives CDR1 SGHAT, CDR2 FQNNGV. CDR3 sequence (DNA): TGTGCCAGCAGCTTAGTCGGTCGATCCACCGGGGAGCTGTTTTTT. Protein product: CASSLVGRSTGELFF.

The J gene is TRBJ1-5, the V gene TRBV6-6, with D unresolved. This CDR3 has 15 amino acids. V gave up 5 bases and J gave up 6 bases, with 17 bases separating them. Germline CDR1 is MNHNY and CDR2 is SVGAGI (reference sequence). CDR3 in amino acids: CASSPGVGGPQPQHF. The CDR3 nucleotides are TGTGCCAGCAGTCCCGGCGTCGGTGGCCCTCAGCCCCAGCATTTT.

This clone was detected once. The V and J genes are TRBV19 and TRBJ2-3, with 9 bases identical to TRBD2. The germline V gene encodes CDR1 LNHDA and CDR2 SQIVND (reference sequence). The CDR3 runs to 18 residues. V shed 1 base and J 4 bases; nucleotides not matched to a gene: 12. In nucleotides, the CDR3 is TGTGCCAGTAGTATAGGAGGCGGGGGGGCTGCTGGACCAGATACGCAGTATTTT. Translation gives CASSIGGGGAAGPDTQYF.

DNA of the CDR3: TGCGCCAGCAGCTTGGGCTTCACCGGGCCTTTGGGTTACGATGAGCAGTTCTTC. Protein sequence: CASSLGFTGPLGYDEQFF. V and J are TRBV5-1 and TRBJ2-1; no firm D call. V lost 0 bases and J lost 8, with 24 bases in between. There are 18 residues in the CDR3. Germline values: CDR1 SGHRS, CDR2 YFSETQ.

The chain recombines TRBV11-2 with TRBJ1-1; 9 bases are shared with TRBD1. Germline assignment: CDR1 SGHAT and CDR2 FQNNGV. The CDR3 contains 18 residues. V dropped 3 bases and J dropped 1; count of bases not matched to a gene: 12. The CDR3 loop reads CASSFPGQGSNRNTEAFF. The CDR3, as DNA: TGTGCCAGCAGCTTTCCAGGACAGGGGTCTAATAGGAACACTGAAGCTTTCTTT.

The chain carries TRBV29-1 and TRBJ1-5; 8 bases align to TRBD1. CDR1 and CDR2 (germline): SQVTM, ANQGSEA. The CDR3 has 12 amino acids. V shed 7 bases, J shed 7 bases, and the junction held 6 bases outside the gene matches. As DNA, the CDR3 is TGCAGCGCCGGGGACAGGACCCAGCCCCAGCATTTT. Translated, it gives CSAGDRTQPQHF.

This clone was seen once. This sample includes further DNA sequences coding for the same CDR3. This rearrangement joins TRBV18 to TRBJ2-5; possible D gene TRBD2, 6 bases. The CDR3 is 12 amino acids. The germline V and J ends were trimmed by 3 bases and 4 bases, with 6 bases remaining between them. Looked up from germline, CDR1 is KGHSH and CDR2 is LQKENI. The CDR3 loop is CASSPGGETQYF. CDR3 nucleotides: TGTGCCAGCTCACCGGGGGGAGAGACCCAGTACTTC.

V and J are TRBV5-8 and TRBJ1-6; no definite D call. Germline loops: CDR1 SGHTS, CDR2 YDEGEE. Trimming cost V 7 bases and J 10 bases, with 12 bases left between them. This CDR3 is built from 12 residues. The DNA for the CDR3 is TGTGCCAGCGCCGTTACTGCCTCACCCCTCCACTTT. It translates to CASAVTASPLHF.

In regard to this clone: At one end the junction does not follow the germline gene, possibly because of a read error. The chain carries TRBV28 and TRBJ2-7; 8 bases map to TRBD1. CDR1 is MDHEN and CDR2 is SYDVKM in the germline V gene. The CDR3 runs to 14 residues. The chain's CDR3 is CASSSPGDRLYQDF. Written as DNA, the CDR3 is TGTGCCAGCAGTAGTCCCGGGGACAGGTTGTATCAGGACTTC.